The clone carrying this T cell receptor (beta chain) has a handful of counts. Its antigen is still unknown. Primers for the PCR totalled 60 Vbeta and 13 Jbeta. Produced via immunoSEQ multiplex PCR; TCRdb's table is partial and in-frame only. The data hold around 100,000 clones, with about four fifths observed a single time. The data originate from a study of cytomegalovirus exposure and HLA in healthy donors. The wider study: An early data release held 80 million or so unique TCRs from HLA-typed donors. Overall study findings and caveats: Using the classifier, cytomegalovirus status was reportedly diagnosed with high specificity and sensitivity. The study put 150 or so TCR beta chains on its list as cytomegalovirus-associated.

The CDR3 contains 12 residues. V lost 5 bases and J lost 3, with 5 bases in between. Per the germline V gene, CDR1 is KGHSH and CDR2 is LQKENI. Sequenced input: PBMCs. The sequence derives from a woman between 40 and 50 years old in good health and CMV-seronegative. This chain uses TRBV18 with TRBJ1-3; unclear D gene. The CDR3 sequence is CASSTGGNTIYF. CDR3 bases: TGTGCCAGCTCAACCGGTGGAAACACCATATATTTT.